A selection of T cell receptor beta chains follows, all from one sample in a study of response to subunit inactivated influenza vaccine. TCRdb called the RT-PCR reads again in MiXCR, with one record for every CDR3 protein. Of some 850,000 distinct CDR3 sequences in the sample, around 20% were seen once. The material was PBMCs from blood, obtained 5 days after vaccination. The receptors come from a man between 45 and 60 years old who received an inactivated influenza vaccine. CDR3s include the opening cysteine and the closing phenylalanine or tryptophan. D genes are given only for firm matches. Expanded clones get a size class; other rows say once, few or many, or leave the size out.

D gene | clone size | J gene | V gene | CDR3 protein | CDR3 DNA
TRBD2 | - | TRBJ2-1 | TRBV2 | CASRPRTSGSINEQFF | TGTGCCAGCAGGCCCAGGACTAGCGGGAGTATTAATGAGCAGTTCTTC
TRBD1 | - | TRBJ2-5 | TRBV7-8 | CASSEWTGSETQYF | TGTGCCAGCAGCGAATGGACAGGGTCGGAGACCCAGTACTTC
- | - | TRBJ1-2 | TRBV20-1 | CSARHGQNYGYTF | TGCAGTGCTAGGCACGGACAGAACTATGGCTACACCTTC
TRBD2 | few | TRBJ2-7 | TRBV20-1 | CSARAGLPPYEQYF | TGCAGTGCTAGAGCGGGACTACCCCCCTACGAGCAGTACTTC
TRBD2 | few | TRBJ2-3 | TRBV28 | CASSFLISPGTSGTDTQYF | TGTGCCAGCAGTTTCCTGATATCCCCCGGGACTAGCGGCACAGATACGCAGTATTTT
- | - | TRBJ2-2 | TRBV5-1 | CASSLGMVRTGELFF | TGCGCCAGCAGCTTGGGAATGGTGCGCACCGGGGAGCTGTTTTTT
TRBD1 | - | TRBJ2-5 | TRBV27 | CASSTTGTGLGETQYF | TGTGCCAGCAGTACAACCGGGACAGGGCTTGGTGAGACCCAGTACTTC
- | - | TRBJ1-6 | TRBV6-5 | CASSPDLSPLHF | TGTGCCAGCAGTCCTGACCTCTCACCCCTCCACTTT
- | many | TRBJ1-1 | TRBV18 | CASSPQVNTEAFF | TGTGCCAGCTCACCACAGGTTAACACTGAAGCTTTCTTT
TRBD1 | - | TRBJ1-5 | TRBV5-1 | CASSFGQVNQPQHF | TGCGCCAGCAGCTTCGGACAGGTAAATCAGCCCCAGCATTTT
TRBD2 | few | TRBJ2-3 | TRBV7-8 | CASSWTGISGRATDTQYF | TGTGCCAGCAGCTGGACAGGGATTAGCGGGAGGGCTACAGATACGCAGTATTTT
TRBD1 | few | TRBJ2-7 | TRBV18 | CASSPPAMVQGAREQYF | TGTGCCAGCTCACCTCCGGCGATGGTACAGGGGGCAAGAGAGCAGTACTTC
- | few | TRBJ2-2 | TRBV7-2 | CASRQSMGVVGELFF | TGTGCCAGCAGACAGTCCATGGGAGTCGTCGGGGAGCTGTTTTTT
- | - | TRBJ1-5 | TRBV29-1 | CSVAGHNNQPQHF | TGCAGCGTTGCCGGACACAATAATCAGCCCCAGCATTTT
TRBD2 | few | TRBJ2-2 | TRBV13 | CASTLAGAGNTGELFF | TGTGCCAGCACCTTAGCGGGAGCTGGGAACACCGGGGAGCTGTTTTTT
TRBD1 | - | TRBJ2-7 | TRBV20-1 | CSAQGASFGYSEQYF | TGCAGTGCCCAGGGGGCTAGTTTCGGTTACTCCGAGCAGTACTTC
- | few | TRBJ2-1 | TRBV20-1 | CSATRIGAPYNEQFF | TGCAGTGCTACCCGGATAGGGGCCCCCTACAATGAGCAGTTCTTC
- | few | TRBJ2-1 | TRBV24-1 | CATSDGYIYNEQFF | TGTGCCACCAGTGACGGGTACATCTACAATGAGCAGTTCTTC
TRBD1 | many | TRBJ2-5 | TRBV28 | CASNTGGGGQETQYF | TGTGCCAGCAATACAGGGGGCGGTGGGCAAGAGACCCAGTACTTC
- | - | TRBJ2-3 | TRBV7-3 | CASSLQGTSSTDTQYF | TGTGCCAGCAGCTTACAGGGGACGTCTAGCACAGATACGCAGTATTTT
- | few | TRBJ2-7 | TRBV7-2 | CASSALGQLYEQYF | TGTGCCAGCAGCGCCCTAGGACAGCTCTACGAGCAGTACTTC
TRBD1 | - | TRBJ2-7 | TRBV12-3/TRBV12-4 | CASSLARGGPYEQYF | TGTGCCAGCAGTTTAGCGCGAGGGGGCCCCTACGAGCAGTACTTC
- | many | TRBJ1-5 | TRBV29-1 | CSTAENSNQPQHF | TGCAGCACCGCAGAGAATAGCAATCAGCCCCAGCATTTT
- | few | TRBJ2-2 | TRBV7-9 | CASSLSAWELFF | TGTGCCAGCAGCTTATCGGCTTGGGAGCTGTTTTTT
- | - | TRBJ1-1 | TRBV20-1 | CSANRGVGTEAFF | TGCAGTGCTAACCGGGGGGTAGGGACTGAAGCTTTCTTT
- | few | TRBJ1-1 | TRBV20-1 | CSARKPVSSRNTEAFF | TGCAGTGCTAGAAAGCCCGTTTCCTCGAGGAACACTGAAGCTTTCTTT
TRBD2 | few | TRBJ2-3 | TRBV29-1 | CSVVFGGRGTDTQYF | TGCAGCGTTGTCTTTGGCGGGAGGGGCACAGATACGCAGTATTTT
- | few | TRBJ2-1 | TRBV25-1 | CASSEVSWFAGSDEQFF | TGTGCCAGCAGTGAGGTCTCCTGGTTTGCGGGGTCGGATGAGCAGTTCTTC
TRBD1 | few | TRBJ2-1 | TRBV2 | CASSLSWTGDNEQFF | TGTGCCAGCAGTCTATCGTGGACAGGGGACAATGAGCAGTTCTTC
- | - | TRBJ2-5 | TRBV18 | CASSPFRRQETQYF | TGTGCCAGCTCACCTTTCAGACGCCAAGAGACCCAGTACTTC
- | few | TRBJ2-5 | TRBV6-1 | CASRRDQETQYF | TGTGCCAGCAGGAGGGACCAAGAGACCCAGTACTTC
- | few | TRBJ1-2 | TRBV10-3 | CAISGLEGSGYGYTF | TGTGCCATCAGTGGATTGGAGGGGTCCGGCTATGGCTACACCTTC
TRBD1 | - | TRBJ1-5 | TRBV30 | CAWSLDQGVRPPQHF | TGTGCCTGGAGTCTCGATCAGGGGGTTCGGCCGCCCCAGCATTTT
- | - | TRBJ2-7 | TRBV11-2 | CASAIGVDEQYF | TGTGCCAGCGCGATTGGGGTCGACGAGCAGTACTTC
TRBD2 | - | TRBJ2-1 | TRBV7-2 | CASSLNSGGSYNEQFF | TGTGCCAGCAGCCTCAATAGCGGGGGAAGTTACAATGAGCAGTTCTTC
- | few | TRBJ2-7 | TRBV20-1 | CSAPTRTGSSYEQYF | TGCAGTGCTCCCACTCGGACCGGTTCCTCCTACGAGCAGTACTTC
- | - | TRBJ1-1 | TRBV6-6 | CASSPPGMGEAFF | TGTGCCAGCAGTCCCCCGGGAATGGGTGAAGCTTTCTTT
- | - | TRBJ2-5 | TRBV5-4 | CASSLGVDAKETQYF | TGTGCCAGCAGCTTGGGGGTCGACGCTAAAGAGACCCAGTACTTC
- | few | TRBJ1-2 | TRBV4-2 | CASSQDRQSHGYTF | TGTGCCAGCAGCCAAGACCGTCAATCCCATGGCTACACCTTC
- | few | TRBJ1-2 | TRBV4-3 | CASSQENRVHGYTF | TGCGCCAGCAGCCAAGAAAACAGGGTCCACGGCTACACCTTC
- | few | TRBJ1-1 | TRBV7-6 | CASSRFNGLRAANPEAFF | TGTGCCAGCAGCAGATTTAATGGTCTGAGAGCCGCTAACCCTGAAGCTTTCTTT
TRBD2 | few | TRBJ2-7 | TRBV20-1 | CSALGLAGSYEQYF | TGCAGTGCTCTCGGGTTAGCGGGATCCTACGAGCAGTACTTC